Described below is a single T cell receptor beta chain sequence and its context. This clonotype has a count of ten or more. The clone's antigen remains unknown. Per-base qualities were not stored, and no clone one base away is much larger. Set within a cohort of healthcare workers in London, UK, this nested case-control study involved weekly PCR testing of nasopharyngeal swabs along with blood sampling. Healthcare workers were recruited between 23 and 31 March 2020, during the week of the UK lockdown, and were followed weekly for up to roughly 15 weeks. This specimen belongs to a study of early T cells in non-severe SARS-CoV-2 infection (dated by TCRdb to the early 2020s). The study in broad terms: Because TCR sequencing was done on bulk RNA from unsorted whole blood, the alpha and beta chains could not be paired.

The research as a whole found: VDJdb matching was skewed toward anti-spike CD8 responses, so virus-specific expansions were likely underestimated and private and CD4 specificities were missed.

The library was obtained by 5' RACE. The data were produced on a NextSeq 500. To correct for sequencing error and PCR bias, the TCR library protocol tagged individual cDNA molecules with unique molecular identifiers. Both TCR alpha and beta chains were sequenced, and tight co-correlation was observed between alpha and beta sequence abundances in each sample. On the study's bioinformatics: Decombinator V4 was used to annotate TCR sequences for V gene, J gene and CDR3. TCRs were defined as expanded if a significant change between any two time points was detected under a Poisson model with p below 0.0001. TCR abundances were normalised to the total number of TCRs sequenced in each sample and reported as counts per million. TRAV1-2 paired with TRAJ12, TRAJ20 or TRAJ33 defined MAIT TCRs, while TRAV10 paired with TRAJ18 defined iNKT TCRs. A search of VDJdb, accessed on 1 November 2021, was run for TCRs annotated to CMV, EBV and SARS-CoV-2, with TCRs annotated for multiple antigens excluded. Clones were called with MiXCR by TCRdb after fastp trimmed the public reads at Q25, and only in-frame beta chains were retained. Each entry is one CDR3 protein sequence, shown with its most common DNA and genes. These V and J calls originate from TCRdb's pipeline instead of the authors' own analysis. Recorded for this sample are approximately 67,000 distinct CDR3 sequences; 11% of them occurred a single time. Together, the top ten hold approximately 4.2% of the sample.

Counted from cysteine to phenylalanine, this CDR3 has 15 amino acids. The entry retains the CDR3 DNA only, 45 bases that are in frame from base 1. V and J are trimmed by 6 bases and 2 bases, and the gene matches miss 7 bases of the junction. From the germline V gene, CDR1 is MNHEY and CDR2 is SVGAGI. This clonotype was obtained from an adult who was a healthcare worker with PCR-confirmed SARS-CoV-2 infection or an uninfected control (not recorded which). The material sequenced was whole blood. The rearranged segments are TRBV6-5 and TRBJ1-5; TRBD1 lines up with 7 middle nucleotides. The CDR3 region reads CASRRNRGGNQPQHF. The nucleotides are TGTGCCAGCAGGAGAAACAGGGGTGGCAATCAGCCCCAGCATTTT.